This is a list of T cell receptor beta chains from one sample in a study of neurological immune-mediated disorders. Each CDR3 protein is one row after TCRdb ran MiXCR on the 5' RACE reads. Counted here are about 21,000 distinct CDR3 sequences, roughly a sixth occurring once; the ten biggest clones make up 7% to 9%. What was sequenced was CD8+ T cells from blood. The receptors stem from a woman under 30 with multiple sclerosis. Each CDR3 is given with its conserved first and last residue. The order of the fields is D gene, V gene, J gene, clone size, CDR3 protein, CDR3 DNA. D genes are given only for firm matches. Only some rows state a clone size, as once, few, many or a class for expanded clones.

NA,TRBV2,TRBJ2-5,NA,CASTRGGDQGNF,TGTGCCAGCACCCGAGGAGGGGACCAAGGGAACTTC
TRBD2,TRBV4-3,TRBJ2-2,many,CASSHPSGRASPAGELFF,TGCGCCAGCAGCCACCCTAGCGGGAGGGCCAGTCCGGCCGGGGAGCTGTTTTTT
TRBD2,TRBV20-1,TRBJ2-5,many,CSARNPGLAKETQYF,TGCAGTGCTAGAAACCCGGGACTAGCGAAGGAGACCCAGTACTTC
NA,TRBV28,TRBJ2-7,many,CASNLEDYEQYF,TGTGCCAGCAATCTCGAGGACTACGAGCAGTACTTC
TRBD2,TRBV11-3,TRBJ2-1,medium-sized,CASSLAGRARSYNEQFF,TGTGCCAGCAGCTTAGCCGGGAGGGCCCGCTCCTACAATGAGCAGTTCTTC
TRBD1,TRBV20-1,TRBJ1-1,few,CSARDGTVNTEAFF,TGCAGTGCTAGAGATGGGACAGTGAACACTGAAGCTTTCTTT
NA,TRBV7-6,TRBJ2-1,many,CASSLAGSGARNEQFF,TGTGCCAGCAGCTTAGCAGGGTCCGGGGCGCGCAATGAGCAGTTCTTC
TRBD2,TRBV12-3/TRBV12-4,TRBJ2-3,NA,CASSSSREGRTQYF,TGTGCCAGCAGTTCCTCCCGGGAGGGACGGACGCAGTATTTT
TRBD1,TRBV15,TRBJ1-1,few,CATSINRGANTEAFF,TGTGCCACCAGCATAAACAGGGGGGCGAACACTGAAGCTTTCTTT
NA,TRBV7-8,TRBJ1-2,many,CASSLGTGPYTPKSYGYTF,TGTGCCAGCAGCCTCGGTACAGGCCCGTACACCCCCAAATCCTATGGCTACACCTTC
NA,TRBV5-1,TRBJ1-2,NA,CASSPEGVGGYGYTF,TGCGCCAGCAGCCCGGAGGGGGTAGGCGGATATGGCTACACCTTC
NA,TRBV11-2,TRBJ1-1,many,CASSFRRMNTEAFF,TGTGCCAGCAGCTTTAGACGGATGAACACTGAAGCTTTCTTT
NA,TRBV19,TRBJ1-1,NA,CASRTQLGGDRWAFF,TGTGCCAGTAGGACCCAACTAGGCGGGGATCGATGGGCTTTCTTT
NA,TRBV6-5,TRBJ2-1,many,CASSYRLGGISYNEQFF,TGTGCCAGCAGTTACCGGCTGGGGGGCATCTCCTACAATGAGCAGTTCTTC
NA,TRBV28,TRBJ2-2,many,CASSLWGGTGELFF,TGTGCCAGCAGTTTATGGGGTGGCACCGGGGAGCTGTTTTTT
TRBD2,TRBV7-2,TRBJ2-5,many,CASSLGLAGVDDQETQYF,TGTGCCAGCAGCTTAGGACTAGCGGGGGTCGATGACCAAGAGACCCAGTACTTC
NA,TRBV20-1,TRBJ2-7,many,CSVRAVGEQYF,TGCAGTGTTCGAGCAGTAGGCGAGCAGTACTTC
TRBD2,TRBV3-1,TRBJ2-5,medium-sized,CASSRARSGGNQETQYF,TGTGCCAGCAGCCGTGCCCGTAGCGGGGGAAACCAAGAGACCCAGTACTTC
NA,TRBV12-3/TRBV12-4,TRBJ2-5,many,CASRTTEETQYF,TGTGCCAGCAGAACGACAGAAGAGACCCAGTACTTC
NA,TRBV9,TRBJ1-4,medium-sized,CASSVAGWNEKLFF,TGTGCCAGCAGCGTAGCCGGGTGGAATGAAAAACTGTTTTTT
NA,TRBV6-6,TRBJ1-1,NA,CASSYGQFEAFF,TGTGCCAGCAGTTACGGGCAGTTCGAAGCTTTCTTT
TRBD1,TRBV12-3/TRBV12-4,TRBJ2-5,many,CASSSTDRDQETQYF,TGTGCCAGCAGCTCTACAGACAGGGACCAAGAGACCCAGTACTTC
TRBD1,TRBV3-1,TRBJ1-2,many,CASSHRGLIYGYTF,TGTGCCAGCAGCCACAGGGGGCTGATCTATGGCTACACCTTC
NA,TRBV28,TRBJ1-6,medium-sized,CASASGSKNSPLHF,TGTGCCAGCGCGTCGGGTTCGAAAAATTCACCCCTCCACTTT
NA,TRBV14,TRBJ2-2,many,CASSQAQYQRSVYTGELFF,TGTGCCAGCAGCCAAGCGCAGTACCAACGTTCGGTTTACACCGGGGAGCTGTTTTTT
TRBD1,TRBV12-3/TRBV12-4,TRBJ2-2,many,CASIVEGTGRIGTGELFF,TGTGCCAGCATAGTCGAAGGGACAGGGAGGATTGGCACCGGGGAGCTGTTTTTT
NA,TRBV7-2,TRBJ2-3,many,CASSFRGETDTQYF,TGTGCCAGCAGCTTCCGAGGGGAGACAGATACGCAGTATTTT
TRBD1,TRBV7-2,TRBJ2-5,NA,CASSHPSGQGRRWKTQYF,TGTGCCAGCAGCCACCCTTCAGGACAGGGAAGGAGATGGAAGACCCAGTACTTC
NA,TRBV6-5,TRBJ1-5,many,CASSQGRSNQPQHF,TGTGCCAGCAGTCAGGGTCGAAGCAATCAGCCCCAGCATTTT
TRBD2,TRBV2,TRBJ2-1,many,CASSPTSGRNEQFF,TGTGCCAGCAGTCCGACTAGCGGGAGGAATGAGCAGTTCTTC
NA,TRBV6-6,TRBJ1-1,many,CASSYGEAFF,TGTGCCAGCAGTTACGGAGAAGCTTTCTTT
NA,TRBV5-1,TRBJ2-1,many,CASSLLATPYNEQFF,TGCGCCAGCAGTCTACTCGCGACACCTTACAATGAGCAGTTCTTC
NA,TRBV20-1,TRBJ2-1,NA,CSGVRGNNEQFF,TGCAGCGGCGTACGCGGTAACAATGAGCAGTTCTTC
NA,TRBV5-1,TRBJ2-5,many,CARAGLLQETQYF,TGCGCCAGGGCCGGGCTGCTACAAGAGACCCAGTACTTC
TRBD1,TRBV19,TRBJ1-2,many,CASCPSGGRDYGYTF,TGTGCCAGTTGCCCTTCAGGGGGCCGGGACTATGGCTACACCTTC
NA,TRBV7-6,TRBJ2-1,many,CASSSTYYNEQFF,TGTGCCAGCAGCTCCACCTACTACAATGAGCAGTTCTTC
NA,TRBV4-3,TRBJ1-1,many,CASSQGLSANTEAFF,TGCGCCAGCAGCCAAGGTCTGTCCGCGAACACTGAAGCTTTCTTT
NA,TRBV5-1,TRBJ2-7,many,CASSPEGREQYF,TGCGCCAGCAGCCCCGAGGGTCGCGAGCAGTACTTC
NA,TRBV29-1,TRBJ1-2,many,CSDRTGPGYTF,TGCAGTGATCGAACAGGCCCCGGCTACACCTTC
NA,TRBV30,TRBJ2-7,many,CAWGEHEQYF,TGTGCCTGGGGGGAACACGAGCAGTACTTC
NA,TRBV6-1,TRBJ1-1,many,CASSDRENTEAFF,TGTGCCAGCAGTGACCGGGAGAACACTGAAGCTTTCTTT
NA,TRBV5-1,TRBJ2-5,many,CASSLLTGGTQETQYF,TGCGCCAGCAGCTTATTAACTGGGGGGACCCAAGAGACCCAGTACTTC
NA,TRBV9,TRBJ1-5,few,CASSPDGTGNQPQHF,TGTGCCAGCAGCCCAGACGGGACTGGCAATCAGCCCCAGCATTTT
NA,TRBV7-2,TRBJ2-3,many,CASSFVGSDTQYF,TGTGCCAGCAGCTTTGTAGGGTCAGATACGCAGTATTTT
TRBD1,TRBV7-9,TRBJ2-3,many,CASSSERAGGRSDTQYF,TGTGCCAGCAGCTCCGAACGGGCAGGGGGCCGGTCAGATACGCAGTATTTT
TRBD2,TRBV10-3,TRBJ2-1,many,CAIWSGGDYNEQFF,TGTGCCATTTGGAGCGGGGGTGACTACAATGAGCAGTTCTTC
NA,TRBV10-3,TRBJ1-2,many,CAISETGDGTYGYTF,TGTGCCATCAGTGAGACAGGCGATGGAACCTATGGCTACACCTTC
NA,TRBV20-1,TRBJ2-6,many,CSAPKRATDLHSGANVLTF,TGCAGTGCCCCGAAAAGGGCGACAGACCTCCACTCTGGGGCCAACGTCCTGACTTTC
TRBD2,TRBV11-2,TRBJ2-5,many,CASSRTSGGPLQETQYF,TGTGCCAGCAGTCGGACTAGCGGGGGGCCCCTCCAAGAGACCCAGTACTTC
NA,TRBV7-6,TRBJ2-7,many,CASSWGSSYEQYF,TGTGCCAGCAGCTGGGGGAGCTCCTACGAGCAGTACTTC
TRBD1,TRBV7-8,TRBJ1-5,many,CASSLYGRGEDQPQHF,TGTGCCAGCAGCTTATATGGCAGGGGGGAAGATCAGCCCCAGCATTTT
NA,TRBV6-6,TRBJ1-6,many,CASIQGNSPLHF,TGTGCCAGCATTCAGGGGAATTCACCCCTCCACTTT
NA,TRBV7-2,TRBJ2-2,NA,CASSLAGTPNTGELFF,TGTGCCAGCAGCTTAGCGGGGACACCGAACACCGGGGAGCTGTTTTTT
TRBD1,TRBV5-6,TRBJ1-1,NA,CASSQLKDRARREAFF,TGTGCCAGCAGCCAACTAAAGGACAGGGCTCGCCGTGAAGCTTTCTTT
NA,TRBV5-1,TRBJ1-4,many,CASSLTVGEKLFF,TGCGCCAGCAGCTTGACCGTTGGGGAAAAACTGTTTTTT
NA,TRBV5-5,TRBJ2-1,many,CASSLARGETYNEQFF,TGTGCCAGCAGCTTGGCCAGGGGAGAAACCTACAATGAGCAGTTCTTC
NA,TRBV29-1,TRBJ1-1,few,CSVSTSQGTEAFF,TGCAGCGTTTCCACATCGCAAGGGACTGAAGCTTTCTTT
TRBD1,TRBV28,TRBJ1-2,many,CASSLPTTGAIKLYYGYTF,TGTGCCAGCAGTTTACCAACGACAGGGGCAATTAAGCTATACTATGGCTACACCTTC
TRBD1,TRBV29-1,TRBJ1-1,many,CSVGLGTGPGKGEAFF,TGCAGCGTGGGGCTTGGGACAGGCCCCGGGAAGGGTGAAGCTTTCTTT
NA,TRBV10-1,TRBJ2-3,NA,CASSDGARSSYTQYF,TGCGCCAGCAGTGATGGGGCGCGGTCGAGCTATACGCAGTATTTT